This TCR beta chain is drawn from a study of T cell responses to AZD1222 COVID-19 vaccine. TCRdb's copy holds only in-frame clones and misses some; the assay was immunoSEQ multiplex PCR. The sample holds roughly 78,000 clones, roughly 85% seen once. CDR1 is SGHVS, CDR2 FNYEAQ, per germline. This CDR3 contains 17 residues. With 5 bases clipped from V and 1 base from J, the junction kept 8 bases outside the gene matches. This sample comprised peripheral blood, obtained on day 0 of AZD1222 vaccination. This TCR came from an adult in good health. The chain is built from TRBV7-6 and TRBJ1-3; TRBD1 matches at 10 bases. The CDR3 reads CASSRLRGQGSGNTIYF. The CDR3 nucleotides are TGTGCCAGCAGCCGACTGAGGGGACAGGGGTCTGGAAACACCATATATTTT.